This record concerns one T cell receptor (beta chain) sequence. The antigen remains unidentified. The CDR3 length is 15 residues. Trimming removed 0 bases at V and 6 bases at J, with 16 bases between. Looked up from germline, CDR1 is SGHRS and CDR2 is YFSETQ. Libraries were prepared by immunoSEQ multiplex PCR; TCRdb keeps only in-frame clonotypes and omits some of them. The top ten clones hold around 0.4% of a sample with some 2.3 million clones, approximately 95% of them seen once. These data come from a study of shared clonotypes between healthy human individuals. Study at large: Used for every donor were three CD4 naive, three CD4 memory, two CD8 naive and one CD8 memory plate. Study results and caveats: The generation probabilities recorded for non-shared clonotypes fell below those of clonotypes shared by all four donors. Only blood samples were collected, and tissue repertoires likely differ.

The sequenced material came from naive CD4+ T cells from PBMCs. The subset denotes: CD45RA+ positively selected. The rearrangement joins TRBV5-1 to TRBJ2-7; D gene unclear. This TCR was recovered from a man aged 18 to 35 in good health. Some clones in this sample may be carry-over from other donors' samples. The CDR3, as DNA: TGCGCCAGCAGCTTGGGGTTAGTCTGGCTAGGCGAGCAGTACTTC. This sequence encodes CASSLGLVWLGEQYF.